This T cell receptor (beta chain) originates from a study of T-cell memory formation after mild COVID-19. This CDR3 contains 13 residues. Trimming took off 5 bases at V and 6 bases at J, with 11 bases between the two ends. In germline, CDR1 is LGHNT, CDR2 FRNRAP. TCRdb itself ran the 5' RACE reads through MiXCR, one entry per CDR3 protein. The sample shows about 210,000 distinct CDR3 sequences, more than 9% of them seen only once. This receptor was taken from a man younger than 35 who had mild COVID-19 (a few samples of this study predate the infection). Cell type and time point are not known. The sequencing sample was made of PBMCs or a T cell subset sorted from them (not recorded which). The V gene is TRBV12-5, the J gene TRBJ1-5; D uncertain. CDR3 coding DNA: TGTGCTAGTGGTCCCTCCTCTGGTCAGCCCCAGCATTTT. This gives the protein CASGPSSGQPQHF. Complete variable domain (other parts from reference TRBV12-5 and TRBJ1-5): DARVTQTPRHKVTEMGQEVTMRCQPILGHNTVFWYRQTMMQGLELLAYFRNRAPLDDSGMPKDRFSAEMPDATLATLKIQPSEPRDSAVYFCASGPSSGQPQHFGDGTRLSIL.